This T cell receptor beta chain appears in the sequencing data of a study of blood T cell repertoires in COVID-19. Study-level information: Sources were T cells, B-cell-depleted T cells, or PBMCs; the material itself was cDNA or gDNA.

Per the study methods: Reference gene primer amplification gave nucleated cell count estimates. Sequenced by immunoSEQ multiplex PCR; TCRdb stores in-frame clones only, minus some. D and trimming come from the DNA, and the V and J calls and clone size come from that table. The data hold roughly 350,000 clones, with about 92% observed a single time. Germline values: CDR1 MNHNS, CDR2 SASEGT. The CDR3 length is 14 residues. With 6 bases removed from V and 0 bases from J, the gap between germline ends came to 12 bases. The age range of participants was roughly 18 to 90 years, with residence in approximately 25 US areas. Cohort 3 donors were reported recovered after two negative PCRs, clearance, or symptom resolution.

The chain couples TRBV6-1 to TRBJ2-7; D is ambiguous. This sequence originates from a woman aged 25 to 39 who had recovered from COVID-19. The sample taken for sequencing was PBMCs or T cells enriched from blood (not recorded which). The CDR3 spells CASSEKEISYEQYF. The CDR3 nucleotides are TGTGCCAGCAGCGAGAAAGAGATCTCCTACGAGCAGTACTTC.